This T cell receptor beta chain was sequenced in a study of T cells after yellow fever vaccination (dated by TCRdb to about 2019). For the study in its entirety: The SMART-Seq v4 Ultra Low Input RNA kit was used to prepare libraries from fractions with low cell numbers. Blood samples were taken at several timepoints before and after primary and secondary immunization, and bulk PBMC replicates and cell subsets were isolated. Bulk TCR alpha and beta repertoires were sequenced longitudinally to track T-cell clones before and after primary and booster YFV17D yellow fever vaccination. Two healthy male donors, one aged 18 to 30 and one aged 30 to 39 years, were included in the cohort. Paper-wide results and their limitations: Because abundant contaminating clonotypes from the bulk population could be contained in FACS-sorted repertoires, computational filtering was required. A small share of clonotypes was detected in both CD4 and CD8 compartments, with the overlap likely arising from convergent recombination. Most clones expanded after primary vaccination were re-detected after the booster (approximately 95% of CD4 and 80% to 90% of CD8), suggesting broad memory maintenance. The secondary T-cell response was found to be weaker but faster than the primary response, with a peak reached on day 5 rather than on day 15. Because the study included only two donors, the extent to which the findings can be generalized is limited.

These reads were obtained on an Illumina NovaSeq 6000. TCR cDNA was synthesized by 5'RACE template switching, through which a universal primer site and unique molecular identifiers were introduced. Priming for cDNA synthesis came from both the TCR alpha and TCR beta constant segments. Library amplification involved two PCR steps, and the second step added sample barcodes and sequencing adapters. Sequencing of libraries was done on Illumina HiSeq 2500 (2x100 bp) or NovaSeq (2x150 bp). For the original study's pipeline: MIGEC was used to demultiplex reads and collapse the reads into UMI consensus sequences, and MiXCR was used for V(D)J alignment. Vaccine-responding clonotypes were defined with edgeR using replicate PBMC samples, requiring FDR below 0.01 and a log2 fold change above 5 up to day 15. Each bulk clonotype was labeled CD4 or CD8 based on which sequenced repertoire, CD4 or CD8, contained the clonotype at higher abundance. The public sequencing data were trimmed at Q25 with fastp and processed into clonotypes with MiXCR by TCRdb, which kept only in-frame beta chains. Every distinct CDR3 protein forms one entry, paired with its most common genes and DNA. TCRdb's processing, not the study's, gives the V and J calls here. The sample has over 300,000 distinct CDR3 sequences on record, approximately 3.9% of them singletons. Of the sample, around 24% falls within the top ten clones.

The sample's treatment or condition, from its label and the paper: live attenuated yellow fever vaccine strain. At each blood-draw timepoint, two biological replicates of bulk PBMCs were collected. A standard Ficoll-Paque protocol was used to isolate PBMCs from peripheral blood. TriZol was used to extract RNA from bulk PBMCs, CD4 and CD8 fractions, and dextramer-positive and dextramer-negative fractions. This clonotype was picked up many times. Its antigen target is currently unknown. Within one base of it there is no much larger clone, and no base qualities were kept. From the germline V gene, CDR1 is LGHNA and CDR2 is YSLEER. Counted from cysteine to phenylalanine, this CDR3 has 17 amino acids. Only the CDR3 region is kept as DNA, spanning 51 bases read in frame from base 1. V is pared back by 4 bases and J by 4 bases, with 21 bases lying between the germline termini.

The clonotype comes from a man in his late teens or twenties who received the YFV17D yellow fever vaccine. The chain couples TRBV4-3 to TRBJ2-3, with the D call perhaps TRBD1 or TRBD2, as 7 bases match in each case. Material: PBMCs, obtained on the day of the yellow fever booster vaccination. The DNA is as follows: TGCGCCAGCAGCCCTCTACCAGGGGGAGGGCAGGCAGATACGCAGTATTTT. This yields the protein CASSPLPGGGQADTQYF.